A selection of T cell receptor beta chains follows, all from one sample in a study of blood T cell repertoires in COVID-19. The table came from immunoSEQ multiplex PCR; TCRdb's copy has only in-frame clones and leaves some out. Counted here are 200,000 to 250,000 clones, around nine tenths occurring once; the ten biggest clones make up around 2.9%. The sequencing input was peripheral blood. The receptors come from a woman aged 55-69 years with acute or convalescent COVID-19. CDR3s include the opening cysteine and the closing phenylalanine or tryptophan.

>TRBV19|TRBJ2-3
CASSAGTGNTQYF
>TRBV7-8|TRBJ1-2
CASSLRVGYTF
>TRBV4-1|TRBJ2-1
CASSHESLLLYNEQFF
>TRBV7-2|TRBJ1-1
CASSSHVSRGEAFF
>TRBV11-3|TRBJ2-5
CASSIGGYGTQYF
>TRBV23-1|TRBJ1-1
CASKQDFF
>TRBV7-3|TRBJ2-1
CASSLFSGLTYNEQFF
>TRBV29-1|TRBJ1-2
CSVGFRATYGYTF
>TRBV5-8|TRBJ1-6
CASSRGQGYTSPLHF
>TRBV19|TRBJ2-1
CASSGQTYNEQFF
>TRBV27|TRBJ1-2
CASSFWRQGLVGYTF
>TRBV2|TRBJ1-5
CASRRTGINQPQHF
>TRBV6-5|TRBJ1-1
CASSSRPGVNTEAFF
>TRBV3-1/TRBV3-2|TRBJ1-4
CASSQDRGTNEKLFF
>TRBV6-5|TRBJ1-1
CASNSPVGTEAFF
>TRBV5-1|TRBJ2-1
CASSLGPSGGASRFNEQFF
>TRBV6-5|TRBJ2-7
CASSYSQGGTQYEQYF
>TRBV28|TRBJ2-7
CASSLRSEQYF
>TRBV11-2|TRBJ1-1
CASSIQEGGTEAFF
>TRBV12-3/TRBV12-4|TRBJ1-1
CASRLYRNTEAFF
>TRBV6-6|TRBJ2-7
CASSTQGAASYEQYF
>TRBV6-2/TRBV6-3|TRBJ2-6
CASSYSGLISGANVLTF
>TRBV18|TRBJ1-1
CASSPTTGGREAFF
>TRBV21-1|TRBJ1-2
CASSKARDYGYTF
>TRBV3-1/TRBV3-2|TRBJ1-5
CASSQDSRGAQPQHF
>TRBV2|TRBJ1-2
CASSERRQGAQGYTF
>TRBV7-9|TRBJ2-7
CASSYGLAGTTYEQYF
>TRBV7-2|TRBJ2-7
CASSLETGPSYEQYF
>TRBV19|TRBJ1-1
CASRFGTANTEAFF
>TRBV3-1/TRBV3-2|TRBJ2-7
CASSHGLPSSYEQYF
>TRBV30|TRBJ2-4
CAWSAGLLAKNIQYF
>TRBV19|TRBJ1-3
CASTVDRGPGNTIYF
>TRBV2|TRBJ2-5
CASRWTSGSFETQYF
>TRBV28|TRBJ1-2
CASSLRFGYTF
>TRBV7-2|TRBJ2-2
CASSPRLGAGTGELFF
>TRBV6-5|TRBJ2-2
CASSGNLANTGELFF
>TRBV5-1|TRBJ2-6
CASSQQGAGANVLTF
>TRBV6-2/TRBV6-3|TRBJ1-1
CASSDRARAEAFF
>TRBV27|TRBJ2-7
CASSGKTSGRSVIGEQYF
>TRBV11-2|TRBJ1-2
CASSLTITGFYGYTF
>TRBV7-9|TRBJ2-7
CASSLDHSTHEQYF
>TRBV18|TRBJ1-1
CASSPGQGLNTEAFF
>TRBV6-6|TRBJ1-5
CASKDRVTYNQPQHF
>TRBV6-6|TRBJ1-2
CASIPGAYYGYTF
>TRBV23-1|TRBJ2-1
CARSWDYSYNEQFF
>TRBV19|TRBJ2-5
CASSIGGGSHQETQYF
>TRBV3-1/TRBV3-2|TRBJ2-1
CASTEGGNNEQFF
>TRBV7-4|TRBJ2-7
CASSPNRHRTRLWEQYF
>TRBV27|TRBJ1-1
CASSARQGFMNTEAFF